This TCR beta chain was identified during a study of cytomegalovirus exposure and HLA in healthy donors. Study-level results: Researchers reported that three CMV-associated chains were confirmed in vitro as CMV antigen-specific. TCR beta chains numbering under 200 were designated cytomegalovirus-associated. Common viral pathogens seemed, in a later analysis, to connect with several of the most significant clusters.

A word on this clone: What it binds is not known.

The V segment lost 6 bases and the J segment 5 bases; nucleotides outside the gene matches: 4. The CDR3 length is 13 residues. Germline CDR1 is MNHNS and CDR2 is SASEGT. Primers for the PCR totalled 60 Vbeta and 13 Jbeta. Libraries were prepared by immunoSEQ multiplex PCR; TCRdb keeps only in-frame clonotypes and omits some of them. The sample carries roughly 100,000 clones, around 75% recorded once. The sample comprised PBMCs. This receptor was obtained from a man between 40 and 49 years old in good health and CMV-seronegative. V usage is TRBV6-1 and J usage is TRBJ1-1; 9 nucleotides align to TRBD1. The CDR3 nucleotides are TGTGCCAGCAGACAGGGGGCGGTTACTGAAGCTTTCTTT. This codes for CASRQGAVTEAFF.